This T cell receptor (beta chain) was found in a study of cytomegalovirus exposure and HLA in healthy donors. Study as a whole: A data release that came early held roughly 90 million unique TCRs from HLA-typed donors. General observations from the study: A further, later analysis showed that HLA-associated TCR beta chains (compared with equally common others) were more clonally expanded.

13 Jbeta primers and 60 Vbeta primers were used for the PCR. The protocol was immunoSEQ multiplex PCR, while the TCRdb copy is restricted to in-frame clones and leaves out a portion. The table has 240,000 or so clones, 82% seen once. With regard to this clone: Its matching antigen is unknown.

This CDR3 spans 14 amino acids. Per the germline V gene, CDR1 is SGHRS and CDR2 is YFSETQ. The V segment lost 3 bases and the J segment 3 bases; nucleotides outside the gene matches: 2. V is TRBV5-1 and J is TRBJ1-1; TRBD1 matches 10 bases. This receptor was taken from a woman aged 40-49 years in good health and CMV-seropositive. The material sequenced was PBMCs. CDR3 sequence (DNA): TGCGCCAGCAGCTGGACAGGGGGGGACACTGAAGCTTTCTTT. It translates to CASSWTGGDTEAFF.